This TCR beta chain appears in the sequencing data of a study of blood T cell repertoires in COVID-19. Study-level background: The United States, Italy and Spain provided the acute and convalescent COVID-19 samples. PBMCs, B-cell-depleted T cells, or T cells provided the cDNA or gDNA that made up the material.

This CDR3 contains 12 residues. Germline CDR1 SNHLY, CDR2 FYNNEI. Germline trimming cut 6 bases from V and 11 bases from J; bases unmatched to any gene: 4. As originally analysed: Reference gene primer amplification in the assay estimated nucleated cell counts. Measured with immunoSEQ multiplex PCR; TCRdb has only the in-frame clones, and not every one. V, J and clone size derive from that table, while D and trimming were established from the DNA sequence. The data contain 100,000 to 150,000 clones, around 80% of them singletons. Material for sequencing was peripheral blood. The chain joins TRBV2 to TRBJ1-6; 7 bases fit TRBD1. The TCR originated in a woman between 50 and 59 years old with acute or convalescent COVID-19. The CDR3 reads CASRPGTAPLHF. CDR3 DNA: TGTGCCAGCAGACCCGGGACAGCACCCCTCCACTTT.